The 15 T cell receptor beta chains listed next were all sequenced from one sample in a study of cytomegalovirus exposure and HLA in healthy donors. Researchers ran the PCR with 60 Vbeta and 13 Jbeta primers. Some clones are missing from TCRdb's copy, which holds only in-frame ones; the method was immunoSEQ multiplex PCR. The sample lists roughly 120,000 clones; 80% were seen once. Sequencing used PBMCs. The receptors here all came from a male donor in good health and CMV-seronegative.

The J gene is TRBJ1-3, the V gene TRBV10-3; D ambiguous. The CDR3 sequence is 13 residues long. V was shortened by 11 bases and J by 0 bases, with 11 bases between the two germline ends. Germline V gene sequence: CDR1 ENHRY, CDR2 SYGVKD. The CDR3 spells CASTQSSGNTIYF. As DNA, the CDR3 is TGTGCCTCGACACAGAGCTCTGGAAACACCATATATTTT.

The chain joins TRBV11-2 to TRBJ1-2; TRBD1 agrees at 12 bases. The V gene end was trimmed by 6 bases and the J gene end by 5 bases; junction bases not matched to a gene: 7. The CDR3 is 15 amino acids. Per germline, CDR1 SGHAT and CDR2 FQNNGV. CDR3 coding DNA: TGTGCCAGCAGTTTTCCGGGACAGGGGGCGTATGGCTACACCTTC. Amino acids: CASSFPGQGAYGYTF.

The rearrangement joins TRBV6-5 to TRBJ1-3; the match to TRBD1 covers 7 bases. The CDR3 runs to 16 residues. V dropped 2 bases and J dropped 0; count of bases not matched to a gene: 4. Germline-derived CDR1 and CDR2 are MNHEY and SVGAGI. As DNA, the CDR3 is TGTGCCAGCAGTTACGAGGGACAGAACTCTGGAAACACCATATATTTT. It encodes CASSYEGQNSGNTIYF.

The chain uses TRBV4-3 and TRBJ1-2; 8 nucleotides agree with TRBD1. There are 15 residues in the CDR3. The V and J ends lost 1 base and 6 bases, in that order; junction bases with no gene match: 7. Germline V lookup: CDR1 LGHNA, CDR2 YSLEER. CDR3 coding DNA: TGCGCCAGCAGCCAAGGTGTAACAGGGGGTAATGGCTACACCTTC. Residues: CASSQGVTGGNGYTF.

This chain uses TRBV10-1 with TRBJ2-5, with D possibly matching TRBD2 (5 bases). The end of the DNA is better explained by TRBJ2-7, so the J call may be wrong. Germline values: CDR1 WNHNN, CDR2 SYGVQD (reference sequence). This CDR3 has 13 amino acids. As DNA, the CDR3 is TGCGCCAGCAGTGAGACGAGGGCCTACGAGCAGTACTTC. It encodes CASSETRAYEQYF.

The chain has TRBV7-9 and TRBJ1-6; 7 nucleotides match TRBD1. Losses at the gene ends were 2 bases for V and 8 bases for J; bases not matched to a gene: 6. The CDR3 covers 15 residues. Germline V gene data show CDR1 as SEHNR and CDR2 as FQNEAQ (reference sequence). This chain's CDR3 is CASSLHTGADSPLHF. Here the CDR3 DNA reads TGTGCCAGCAGCTTACACACAGGGGCAGATTCACCCCTCCACTTT.

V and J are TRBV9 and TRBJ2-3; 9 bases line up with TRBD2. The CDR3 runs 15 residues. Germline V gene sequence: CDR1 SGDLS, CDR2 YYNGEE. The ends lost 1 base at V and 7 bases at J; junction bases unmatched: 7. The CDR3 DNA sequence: TGTGCCAGCAGCGTACGCGGGGGGGCAGGAAATACGCAGTATTTT. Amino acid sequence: CASSVRGGAGNTQYF.

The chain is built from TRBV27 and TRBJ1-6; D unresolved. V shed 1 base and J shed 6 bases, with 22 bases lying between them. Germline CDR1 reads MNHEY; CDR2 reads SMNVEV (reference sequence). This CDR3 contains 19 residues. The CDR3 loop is CASSLYSGILVPLNSPLHF. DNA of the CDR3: TGTGCCAGCAGTTTATATTCGGGGATTCTCGTGCCCCTTAATTCACCCCTCCACTTT.

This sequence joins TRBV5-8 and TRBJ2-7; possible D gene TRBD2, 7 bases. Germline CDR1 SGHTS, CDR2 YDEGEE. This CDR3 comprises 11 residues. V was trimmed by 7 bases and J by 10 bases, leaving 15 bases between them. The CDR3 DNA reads TGTGCCAGCGACCGAGGGGGGGAACAGTACTTC. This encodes CASDRGGEQYF.

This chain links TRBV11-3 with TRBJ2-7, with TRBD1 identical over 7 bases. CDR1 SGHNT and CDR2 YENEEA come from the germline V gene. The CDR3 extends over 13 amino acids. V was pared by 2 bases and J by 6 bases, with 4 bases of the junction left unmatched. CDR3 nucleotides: TGTGCCAGCAGCTTACCCGGGACAGCCGAGCAGTACTTC. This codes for CASSLPGTAEQYF.

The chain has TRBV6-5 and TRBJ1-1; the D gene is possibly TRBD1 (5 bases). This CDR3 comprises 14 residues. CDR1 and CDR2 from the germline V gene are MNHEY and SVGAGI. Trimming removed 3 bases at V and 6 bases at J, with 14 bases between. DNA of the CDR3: TGTGCCAGCAGTTATTTTCAGTGGGGCGCTGAAGCTTTCTTT. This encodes CASSYFQWGAEAFF.

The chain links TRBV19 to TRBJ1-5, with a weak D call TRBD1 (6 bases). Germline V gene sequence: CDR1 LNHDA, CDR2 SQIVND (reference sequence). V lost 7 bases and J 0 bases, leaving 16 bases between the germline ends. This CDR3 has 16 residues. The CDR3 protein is CASTNQGGYSNQPQHF. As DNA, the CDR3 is TGTGCCAGTACCAATCAAGGGGGTTATAGCAATCAGCCCCAGCATTTT.

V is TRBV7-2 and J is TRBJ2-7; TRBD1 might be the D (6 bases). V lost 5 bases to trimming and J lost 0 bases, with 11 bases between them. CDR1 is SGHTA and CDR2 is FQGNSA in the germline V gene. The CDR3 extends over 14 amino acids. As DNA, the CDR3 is TGTGCCAGCAGCCCTGCGACAGGCTCCTACGAGCAGTACTTC. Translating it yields CASSPATGSYEQYF.

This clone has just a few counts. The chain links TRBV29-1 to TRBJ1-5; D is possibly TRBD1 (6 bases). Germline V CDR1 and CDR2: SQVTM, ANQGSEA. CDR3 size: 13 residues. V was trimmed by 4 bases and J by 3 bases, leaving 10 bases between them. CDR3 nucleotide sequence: TGCAGCGTTGGGGCAGGGGACAATCAGCCCCAGCATTTT. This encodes CSVGAGDNQPQHF.

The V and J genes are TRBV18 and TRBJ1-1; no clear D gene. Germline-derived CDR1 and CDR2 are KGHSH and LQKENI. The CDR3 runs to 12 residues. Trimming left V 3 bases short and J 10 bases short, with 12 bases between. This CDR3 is CASSPLAALAFF. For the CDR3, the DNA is TGTGCCAGCTCACCGTTGGCAGCGCTAGCTTTCTTT.